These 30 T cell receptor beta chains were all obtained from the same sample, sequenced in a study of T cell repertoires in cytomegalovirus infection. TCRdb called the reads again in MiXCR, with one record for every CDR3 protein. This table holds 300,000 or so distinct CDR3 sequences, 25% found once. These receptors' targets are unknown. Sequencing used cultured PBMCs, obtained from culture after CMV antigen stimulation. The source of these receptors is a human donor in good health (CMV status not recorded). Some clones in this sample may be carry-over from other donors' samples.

CDR3: CASSRAGDEQFF. For the CDR3, the DNA is TGTGCCAGCAGCCGAGCTGGCGATGAGCAGTTCTTC. The J gene is TRBJ2-1, the V gene TRBV7-3; no firm D call. The germline V and J ends were trimmed by 5 bases and 8 bases, with 10 bases remaining between them. From germline, CDR1 is SGHTA and CDR2 FQGTGA. The CDR3 is 12 amino acids.

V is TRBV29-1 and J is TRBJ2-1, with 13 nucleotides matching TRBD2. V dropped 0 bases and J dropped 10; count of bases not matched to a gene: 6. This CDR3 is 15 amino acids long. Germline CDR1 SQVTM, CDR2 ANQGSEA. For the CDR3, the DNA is TGCAGCGTTGAAGAACTAGCGGGGGGGGTAGGGGAGCAGTTCTTC. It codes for CSVEELAGGVGEQFF.

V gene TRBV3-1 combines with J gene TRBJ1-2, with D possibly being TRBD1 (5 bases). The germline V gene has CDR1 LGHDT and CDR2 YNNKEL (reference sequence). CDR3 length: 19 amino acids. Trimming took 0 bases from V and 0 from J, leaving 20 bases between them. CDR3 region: CASSQDWIGAGTPNYGYTF. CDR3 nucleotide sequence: TGTGCCAGCAGCCAAGATTGGATCGGAGCAGGGACCCCTAACTATGGCTACACCTTC.

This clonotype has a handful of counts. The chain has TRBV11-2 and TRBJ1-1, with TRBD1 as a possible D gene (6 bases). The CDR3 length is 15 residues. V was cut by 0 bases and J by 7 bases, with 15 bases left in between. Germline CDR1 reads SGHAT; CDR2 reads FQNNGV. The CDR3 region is CASSLEAGGQVEAFF. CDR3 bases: TGTGCCAGCAGCTTAGAGGCCGGGGGGCAGGTTGAAGCTTTCTTT.

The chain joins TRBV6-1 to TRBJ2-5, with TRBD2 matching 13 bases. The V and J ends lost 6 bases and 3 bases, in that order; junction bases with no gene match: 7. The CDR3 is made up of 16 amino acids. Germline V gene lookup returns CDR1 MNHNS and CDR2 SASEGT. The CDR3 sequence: CASRQLAGGPKETQYF. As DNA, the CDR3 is TGTGCCAGCAGGCAACTAGCGGGAGGGCCGAAAGAGACCCAGTACTTC.

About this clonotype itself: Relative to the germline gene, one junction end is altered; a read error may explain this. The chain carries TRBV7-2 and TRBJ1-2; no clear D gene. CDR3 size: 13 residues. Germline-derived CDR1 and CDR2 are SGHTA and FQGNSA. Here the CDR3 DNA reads TGTGCCAGCAGCTTAGATGTCCCGAGCGGCTGCACCTTC. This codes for CASSLDVPSGCTF.

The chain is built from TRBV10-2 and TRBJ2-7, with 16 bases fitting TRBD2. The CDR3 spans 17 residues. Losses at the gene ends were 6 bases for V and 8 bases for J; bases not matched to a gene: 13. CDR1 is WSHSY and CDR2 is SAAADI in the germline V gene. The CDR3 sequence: CASRAGLAGGPESKQYF. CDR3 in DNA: TGCGCCAGCAGGGCGGGACTAGCGGGAGGGCCTGAGTCGAAGCAGTACTTC.

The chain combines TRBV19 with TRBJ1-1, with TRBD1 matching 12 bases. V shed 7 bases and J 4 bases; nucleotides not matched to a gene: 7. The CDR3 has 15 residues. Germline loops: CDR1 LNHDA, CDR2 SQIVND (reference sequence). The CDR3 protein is CASKGTGGAFTEAFF. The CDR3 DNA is TGTGCCAGTAAGGGGACAGGGGGCGCGTTCACTGAAGCTTTCTTT.

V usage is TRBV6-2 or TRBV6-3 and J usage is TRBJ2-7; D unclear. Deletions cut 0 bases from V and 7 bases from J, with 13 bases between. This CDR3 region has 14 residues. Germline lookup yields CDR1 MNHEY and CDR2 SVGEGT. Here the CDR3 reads CASSYSTRGWEQYF. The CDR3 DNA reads TGTGCCAGCAGTTACTCGACTCGAGGATGGGAGCAGTACTTC.

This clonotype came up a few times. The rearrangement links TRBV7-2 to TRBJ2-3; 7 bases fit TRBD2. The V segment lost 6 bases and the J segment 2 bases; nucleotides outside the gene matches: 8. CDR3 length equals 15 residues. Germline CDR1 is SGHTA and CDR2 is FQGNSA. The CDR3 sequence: CASRASGLSTDTQYF. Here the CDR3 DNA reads TGTGCCAGCAGGGCCTCGGGACTATCCACAGATACGCAGTATTTT.

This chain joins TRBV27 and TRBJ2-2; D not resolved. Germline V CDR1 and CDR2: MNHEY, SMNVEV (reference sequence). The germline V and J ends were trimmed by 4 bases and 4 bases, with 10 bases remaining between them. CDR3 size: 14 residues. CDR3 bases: TGTGCCAGCAGTTCCCCGACCTCCACCGGGGAGCTGTTTTTT. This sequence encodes CASSSPTSTGELFF.

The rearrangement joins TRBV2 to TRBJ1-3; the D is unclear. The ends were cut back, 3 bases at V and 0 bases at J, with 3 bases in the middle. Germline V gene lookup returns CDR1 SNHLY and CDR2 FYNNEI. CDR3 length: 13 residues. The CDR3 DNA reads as TGTGCCAGCAGTGACGACTCTGGAAACACCATATATTTT. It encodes CASSDDSGNTIYF. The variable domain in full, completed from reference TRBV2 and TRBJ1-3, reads EPEVTQTPSHQVTQMGQEVILRCVPISNHLYFYWYRQILGQKVEFLVSFYNNEISEKSEIFDDQFSVERPDGSNFTLKIRSTKLEDSAMYFCASSDDSGNTIYFGEGSWLTVV.

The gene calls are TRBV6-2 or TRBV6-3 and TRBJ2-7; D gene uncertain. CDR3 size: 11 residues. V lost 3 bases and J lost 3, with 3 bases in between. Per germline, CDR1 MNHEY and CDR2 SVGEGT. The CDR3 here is CASSYLYEQYF. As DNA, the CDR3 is TGTGCCAGCAGTTATCTCTACGAGCAGTACTTC.

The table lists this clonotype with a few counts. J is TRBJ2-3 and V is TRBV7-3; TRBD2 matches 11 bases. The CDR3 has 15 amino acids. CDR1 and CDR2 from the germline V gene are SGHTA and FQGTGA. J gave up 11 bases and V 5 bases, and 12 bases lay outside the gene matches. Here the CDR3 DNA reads TGTGCCAGCAGCGGGTTAGCGGGAGGGCCCGTGATGCAGTATTTT. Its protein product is CASSGLAGGPVMQYF.

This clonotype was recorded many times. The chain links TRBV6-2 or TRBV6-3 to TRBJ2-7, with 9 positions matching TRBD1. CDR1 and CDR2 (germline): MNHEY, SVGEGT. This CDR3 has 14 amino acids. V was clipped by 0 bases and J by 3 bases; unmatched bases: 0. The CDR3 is CASSYSTGGYEQYV. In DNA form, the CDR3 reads TGTGCCAGCAGTTACTCGACAGGGGGCTACGAGCAGTACGTC.

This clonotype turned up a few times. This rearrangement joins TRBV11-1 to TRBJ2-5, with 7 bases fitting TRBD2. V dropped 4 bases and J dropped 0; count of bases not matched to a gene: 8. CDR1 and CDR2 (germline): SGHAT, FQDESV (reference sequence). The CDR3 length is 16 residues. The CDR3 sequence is CASSSSGGRYQETQYF. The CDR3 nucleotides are TGTGCCAGCAGCTCGTCGGGCGGGAGATACCAAGAGACCCAGTACTTC.

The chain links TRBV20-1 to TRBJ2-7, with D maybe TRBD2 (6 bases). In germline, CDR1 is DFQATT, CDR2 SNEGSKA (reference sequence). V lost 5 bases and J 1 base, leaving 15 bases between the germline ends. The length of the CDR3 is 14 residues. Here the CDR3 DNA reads TGCAGTGCTGTCCTGGAGGGTTGGTCCTACGAGCAGTACTTC. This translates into CSAVLEGWSYEQYF.

Here the CDR3 DNA reads TGTGCCAGCAGTTTTCAGGGTCAGCCCCAGCATTTT. It yields the protein CASSFQGQPQHF. The V and J genes are TRBV12-3 or TRBV12-4 and TRBJ1-5, with TRBD1 as a possible D gene (5 bases). The V end was cut by 3 bases, the J end by 6 bases, with 6 bases between. This CDR3 has 12 amino acids.

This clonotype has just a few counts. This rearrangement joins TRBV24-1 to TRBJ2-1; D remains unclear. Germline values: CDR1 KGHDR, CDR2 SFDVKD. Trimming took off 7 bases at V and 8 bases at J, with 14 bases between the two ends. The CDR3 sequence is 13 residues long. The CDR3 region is CATSLINWDEQFF. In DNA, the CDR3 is TGTGCCACCAGCTTGATTAACTGGGATGAGCAGTTCTTC.

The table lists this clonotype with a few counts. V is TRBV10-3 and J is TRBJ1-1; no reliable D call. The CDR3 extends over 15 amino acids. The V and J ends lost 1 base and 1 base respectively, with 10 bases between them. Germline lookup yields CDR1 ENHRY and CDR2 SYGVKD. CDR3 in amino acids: CAISEYGTENTEAFF. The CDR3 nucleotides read TGTGCCATCAGTGAGTACGGAACAGAGAACACTGAAGCTTTCTTT.

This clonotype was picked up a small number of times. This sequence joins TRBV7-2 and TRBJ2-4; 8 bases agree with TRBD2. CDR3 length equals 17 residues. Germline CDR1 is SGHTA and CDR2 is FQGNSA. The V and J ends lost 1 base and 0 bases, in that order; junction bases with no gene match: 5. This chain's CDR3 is CASSLGSGRGAKNIQYF. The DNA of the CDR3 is TGTGCCAGCAGCTTAGGATCCGGGAGGGGAGCCAAAAACATTCAGTACTTC.

The CDR3 nucleotides read TGTGCCAGCAGTTTTGGGGGGGGGATTCAGTACTTC. This codes for CASSFGGGIQYF. The gene calls are TRBV12-3 or TRBV12-4 and TRBJ2-4; 7 bases are shared with TRBD2. Unmatched junction bases numbered 3, after V lost 3 bases and J lost 10 bases. CDR3 length: 12 amino acids.

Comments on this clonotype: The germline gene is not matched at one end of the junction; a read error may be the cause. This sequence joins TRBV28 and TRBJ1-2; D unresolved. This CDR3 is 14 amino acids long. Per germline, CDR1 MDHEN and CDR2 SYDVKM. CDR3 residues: CASRTHESNYGYNF. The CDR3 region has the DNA TGTGCCAGCAGAACGCATGAATCTAACTATGGCTACAACTTC.

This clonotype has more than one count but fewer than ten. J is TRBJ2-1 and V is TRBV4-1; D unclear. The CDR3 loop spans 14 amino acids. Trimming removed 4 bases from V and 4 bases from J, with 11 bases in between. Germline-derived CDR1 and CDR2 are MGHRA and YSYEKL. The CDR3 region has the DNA TGCGCCAGCAGCCCCCCGGCTCAATACAATGAGCAGTTCTTC. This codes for CASSPPAQYNEQFF.

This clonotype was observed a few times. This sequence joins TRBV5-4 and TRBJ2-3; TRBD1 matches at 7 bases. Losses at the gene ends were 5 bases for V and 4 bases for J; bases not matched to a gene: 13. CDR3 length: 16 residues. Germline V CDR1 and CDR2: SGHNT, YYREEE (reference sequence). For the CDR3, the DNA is TGTGCCAGCAGTTCCCGACAGGGACAACTTGCAGATACGCAGTATTTT. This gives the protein CASSSRQGQLADTQYF.

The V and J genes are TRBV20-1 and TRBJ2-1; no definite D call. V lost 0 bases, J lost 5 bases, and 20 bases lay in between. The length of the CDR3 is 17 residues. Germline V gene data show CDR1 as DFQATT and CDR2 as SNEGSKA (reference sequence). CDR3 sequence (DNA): TGCAGTGCTAGAGACCCTCTGATGGGCAGCGCACACAATGAGCAGTTCTTC. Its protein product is CSARDPLMGSAHNEQFF.

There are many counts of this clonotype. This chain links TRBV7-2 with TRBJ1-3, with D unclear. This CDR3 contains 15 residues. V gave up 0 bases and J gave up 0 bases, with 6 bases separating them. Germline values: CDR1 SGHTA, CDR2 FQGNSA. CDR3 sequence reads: CASSLAEYSGNTIYF. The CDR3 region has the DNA TGTGCCAGCAGCTTAGCGGAGTACTCTGGAAACACCATATATTTT.

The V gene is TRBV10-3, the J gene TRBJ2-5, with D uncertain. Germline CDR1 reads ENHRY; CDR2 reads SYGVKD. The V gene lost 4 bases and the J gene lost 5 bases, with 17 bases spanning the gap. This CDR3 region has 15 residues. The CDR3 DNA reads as TGTGCCATCAGTGGGAGCGACCGATTAGGGGAGACCCAGTACTTC. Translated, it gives CAISGSDRLGETQYF.

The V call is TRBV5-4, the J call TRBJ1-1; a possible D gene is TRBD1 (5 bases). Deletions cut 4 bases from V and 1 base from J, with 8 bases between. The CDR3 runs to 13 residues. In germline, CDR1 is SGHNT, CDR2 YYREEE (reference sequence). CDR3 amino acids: CASSHRPNTEAFF. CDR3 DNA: TGTGCCAGCAGCCACAGGCCGAACACTGAAGCTTTCTTT.

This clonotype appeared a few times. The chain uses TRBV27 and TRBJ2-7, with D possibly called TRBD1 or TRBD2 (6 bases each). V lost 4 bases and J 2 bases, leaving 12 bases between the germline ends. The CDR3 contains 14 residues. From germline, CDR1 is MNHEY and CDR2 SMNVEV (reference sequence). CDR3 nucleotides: TGTGCCAGCAGTTCGCTTGGGGGGCCCTACGAGCAGTACTTC. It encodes CASSSLGGPYEQYF.